What follows is one T cell receptor beta chain and its context. The record originates from a study of response to subunit inactivated influenza vaccine. TCRdb re-derived calls from the RT-PCR reads in MiXCR, one entry per CDR3 protein. The table has roughly 710,000 distinct CDR3 sequences, around 15% seen once. This specimen was PBMCs from blood, taken about 14 days before vaccination. This TCR was sampled from a man between 50 and 59 years old who received an inactivated influenza vaccine.

The CDR3 sequence: CASSEDWGVPYNEQFF. The DNA for the CDR3 is TGTGCCAGCAGTGAAGACTGGGGGGTTCCCTACAATGAGCAGTTCTTC. The V call is TRBV2, the J call TRBJ2-1; D is perhaps TRBD2 (6 bases). This CDR3 region has 16 residues. Trimming pared 1 base from V and 2 bases from J, leaving 12 bases between. Germline assignment: CDR1 SNHLY and CDR2 FYNNEI. The variable domain in full, with the rest retrieved from reference TRBV2 and TRBJ2-1, is EPEVTQTPSHQVTQMGQEVILRCVPISNHLYFYWYRQILGQKVEFLVSFYNNEISEKSEIFDDQFSVERPDGSNFTLKIRSTKLEDSAMYFCASSEDWGVPYNEQFFGPGTRLTVL.